Listed below are T cell receptor beta chains from one sample, sequenced in a study of blood T cell repertoires in COVID-19. Sequenced by immunoSEQ multiplex PCR; TCRdb stores in-frame clones only, minus some. Here the sample spans about 320,000 clones, about nine tenths being singletons. Sequenced input: PBMCs or T cells enriched from blood (not recorded which). Source of these receptors: a woman under 30 who had recovered from COVID-19. Each CDR3 is given with its conserved first and last residue. D genes are given only for firm matches. Only some rows state a clone size, as once, few, many or a class for expanded clones.

J gene: TRBJ2-2
clone size: NA
V gene: TRBV28
D gene: TRBD2
CDR3 protein: CASSLLSGRATGELFF
CDR3 DNA: TGTGCCAGCAGTTTATTGAGCGGGAGGGCCACCGGGGAGCTGTTTTTT

J gene: TRBJ1-1
clone size: NA
V gene: TRBV5-1
D gene: TRBD1
CDR3 protein: CASSLDGQGAPWGEAFF
CDR3 DNA: TGCGCCAGCAGCTTGGACGGACAGGGGGCTCCTTGGGGTGAAGCTTTCTTT

J gene: TRBJ2-5
clone size: NA
V gene: TRBV6-2/TRBV6-3
D gene: TRBD2
CDR3 protein: CASSYRPREGRVSQETQYF
CDR3 DNA: TGTGCCAGCAGTTACCGCCCTCGGGAGGGGCGGGTTTCCCAAGAGACCCAGTACTTC

J gene: TRBJ2-7
clone size: many
V gene: TRBV5-4
D gene: NA
CDR3 protein: CASSLAGLTYEQYF
CDR3 DNA: TGTGCCAGCAGCTTGGCGGGTCTTACCTACGAGCAGTACTTC

J gene: TRBJ1-1
clone size: NA
V gene: TRBV14
D gene: NA
CDR3 protein: CASSRIHGNTEAFF
CDR3 DNA: TGTGCCAGCAGCCGTATTCACGGGAACACTGAAGCTTTCTTT

J gene: TRBJ1-2
clone size: once
V gene: TRBV6-5
D gene: NA
CDR3 protein: CASSYSGGEGYTF
CDR3 DNA: TGTGCCAGCAGTTACTCGGGGGGAGAAGGCTACACCTTC

J gene: TRBJ2-1
clone size: NA
V gene: TRBV9
D gene: TRBD2
CDR3 protein: CASSVVGTSGGPSNEQFF
CDR3 DNA: TGTGCCAGCAGCGTAGTGGGGACTAGCGGGGGGCCATCCAATGAGCAGTTCTTC

J gene: TRBJ1-1
clone size: NA
V gene: TRBV5-6
D gene: TRBD1
CDR3 protein: CASSFRDRGHEAFF
CDR3 DNA: TGTGCCAGCAGTTTCCGGGACAGGGGGCATGAAGCTTTCTTT

J gene: TRBJ2-7
clone size: NA
V gene: TRBV7-2
D gene: NA
CDR3 protein: CASSPSSHEQYF
CDR3 DNA: TGTGCCAGCAGCCCTAGTTCCCACGAGCAGTACTTC

J gene: TRBJ2-7
clone size: NA
V gene: TRBV7-2
D gene: NA
CDR3 protein: CASSLDFRYEQYF
CDR3 DNA: TGTGCCAGCAGCTTAGATTTCCGCTACGAGCAGTACTTC

J gene: TRBJ1-1
clone size: NA
V gene: TRBV6-2/TRBV6-3
D gene: NA
CDR3 protein: CASSLRISGTNTEAFF
CDR3 DNA: TGTGCCAGCAGCCTCCGAATCTCCGGGACAAACACTGAAGCTTTCTTT

J gene: TRBJ1-2
clone size: few
V gene: TRBV6-5
D gene: TRBD1
CDR3 protein: CASSWTGNYGYTF
CDR3 DNA: TGTGCCAGCAGTTGGACAGGGAACTATGGCTACACCTTC

J gene: TRBJ1-5
clone size: NA
V gene: TRBV6-2/TRBV6-3
D gene: NA
CDR3 protein: CASSYLYSGNNRNQPQHF
CDR3 DNA: TGTGCCAGCAGTTATTTGTATTCAGGGAACAACCGCAATCAGCCCCAGCATTTT

J gene: TRBJ2-5
clone size: once
V gene: TRBV28
D gene: NA
CDR3 protein: CASSLFTGPGETQYF
CDR3 DNA: TGTGCCAGCAGTTTATTTACAGGGCCGGGGGAGACCCAGTACTTC

J gene: TRBJ1-1
clone size: NA
V gene: TRBV12-3/TRBV12-4
D gene: NA
CDR3 protein: CADRLNTEAFF
CDR3 DNA: TGTGCTGACAGGCTGAACACTGAAGCTTTCTTT

J gene: TRBJ1-2
clone size: NA
V gene: TRBV10-3
D gene: NA
CDR3 protein: CAISEGTRTNF
CDR3 DNA: TGTGCCATCAGTGAGGGGACTCGAACTAACTTC

J gene: TRBJ2-4
clone size: NA
V gene: TRBV6-1
D gene: NA
CDR3 protein: CASSEGLSVIAKNIQYF
CDR3 DNA: TGTGCCAGCAGTGAAGGATTATCGGTTATAGCCAAAAACATTCAGTACTTC

J gene: TRBJ2-5
clone size: NA
V gene: TRBV2
D gene: NA
CDR3 protein: CASSYGTSRTQYF
CDR3 DNA: TGTGCCAGCAGCTACGGGACATCCAGGACCCAGTACTTC

J gene: TRBJ2-2
clone size: NA
V gene: TRBV3-1/TRBV3-2
D gene: NA
CDR3 protein: CASSWVSGTGELFF
CDR3 DNA: TGTGCCAGCAGTTGGGTTTCGGGCACCGGGGAGCTGTTTTTT

J gene: TRBJ2-7
clone size: NA
V gene: TRBV6-5
D gene: TRBD2
CDR3 protein: CASRTQLAGVSEQYF
CDR3 DNA: TGTGCCAGCAGAACCCAACTAGCGGGAGTATCCGAGCAGTACTTC

J gene: TRBJ1-2
clone size: few
V gene: TRBV29-1
D gene: NA
CDR3 protein: CSVGGNYGYTF
CDR3 DNA: TGCAGCGTTGGAGGGAACTATGGCTACACCTTC

J gene: TRBJ2-3
clone size: NA
V gene: TRBV18
D gene: TRBD2
CDR3 protein: CASSPLAGGPGDTQYF
CDR3 DNA: TGTGCCAGCTCACCATTGGCGGGGGGGCCAGGAGATACGCAGTATTTT

J gene: TRBJ1-6
clone size: NA
V gene: TRBV5-6
D gene: TRBD1
CDR3 protein: CASSLKPGQGFSPLHF
CDR3 DNA: TGTGCCAGCAGCTTGAAACCGGGACAGGGATTTTCACCCCTCCACTTT

J gene: TRBJ2-5
clone size: once
V gene: TRBV2
D gene: NA
CDR3 protein: CASSVFVETQYF
CDR3 DNA: TGTGCCAGCAGTGTCTTCGTGGAGACCCAGTACTTC

J gene: TRBJ2-3
clone size: NA
V gene: TRBV5-1
D gene: NA
CDR3 protein: CASMPRGTDTQYF
CDR3 DNA: TGCGCCAGCATGCCCAGGGGCACAGATACGCAGTATTTT

J gene: TRBJ1-2
clone size: once
V gene: TRBV28
D gene: NA
CDR3 protein: CASSFPGQGYGYTF
CDR3 DNA: TGTGCCAGCAGTTTTCCGGGGCAGGGGTATGGCTACACCTTC

J gene: TRBJ2-3
clone size: NA
V gene: TRBV4-2
D gene: NA
CDR3 protein: CASSPYTRGTDTQYF
CDR3 DNA: TGTGCCAGCAGCCCTTATACCAGGGGTACAGATACGCAGTATTTT

J gene: TRBJ2-1
clone size: NA
V gene: TRBV19
D gene: TRBD2
CDR3 protein: CASKGREWQFF
CDR3 DNA: TGTGCCAGTAAGGGGCGGGAGTGGCAGTTCTTC

J gene: TRBJ1-1
clone size: NA
V gene: TRBV7-2
D gene: NA
CDR3 protein: CASSLAQGNTEAFF
CDR3 DNA: TGTGCCAGCAGCTTAGCGCAGGGGAACACTGAAGCTTTCTTT

J gene: TRBJ1-1
clone size: NA
V gene: TRBV5-5
D gene: TRBD1
CDR3 protein: CASSSTGTVMNTEAFF
CDR3 DNA: TGTGCCAGCAGCTCGACCGGGACAGTCATGAACACTGAAGCTTTCTTT

J gene: TRBJ2-1
clone size: NA
V gene: TRBV18
D gene: NA
CDR3 protein: CASSPQGHEQFF
CDR3 DNA: TGTGCCAGCTCACCGCAGGGCCATGAGCAGTTCTTC

J gene: TRBJ1-5
clone size: NA
V gene: TRBV18
D gene: NA
CDR3 protein: CASSPDFSRQTVHF
CDR3 DNA: TGTGCCAGCTCACCAGATTTTTCGCGACAGACGGTACATTTT

J gene: TRBJ2-1
clone size: NA
V gene: TRBV5-4
D gene: TRBD1
CDR3 protein: CASSRQGSSYNEQFF
CDR3 DNA: TGTGCCAGCAGCCGACAGGGGAGCTCCTACAATGAGCAGTTCTTC

J gene: TRBJ2-1
clone size: once
V gene: TRBV6-4
D gene: TRBD2
CDR3 protein: CASSDSGGRAFNEQFF
CDR3 DNA: TGTGCCAGCAGTGACTCGGGCGGGAGGGCCTTCAATGAGCAGTTCTTC

J gene: TRBJ2-5
clone size: NA
V gene: TRBV19
D gene: NA
CDR3 protein: CASSKVWASGLQETQYF
CDR3 DNA: TGTGCCAGTAGTAAGGTTTGGGCCAGCGGACTCCAAGAGACCCAGTACTTC

J gene: TRBJ2-2
clone size: once
V gene: TRBV9
D gene: NA
CDR3 protein: CASSLSGGELFF
CDR3 DNA: TGTGCCAGCAGCCTTTCAGGCGGGGAGCTGTTTTTT

J gene: TRBJ2-3
clone size: NA
V gene: TRBV7-2
D gene: TRBD2
CDR3 protein: CASRQAGGFDTQYF
CDR3 DNA: TGTGCCAGCAGGCAAGCGGGAGGGTTCGACACGCAGTATTTT

J gene: TRBJ1-2
clone size: NA
V gene: TRBV27
D gene: NA
CDR3 protein: CASSTYLQGSNNYGYTF
CDR3 DNA: TGTGCCAGCAGTACTTATCTACAGGGTAGTAATAACTATGGCTACACCTTC

J gene: TRBJ1-6
clone size: NA
V gene: TRBV12-3/TRBV12-4
D gene: NA
CDR3 protein: CASSGGRSPLHF
CDR3 DNA: TGTGCCAGCAGTGGGGGGAGATCACCCCTCCACTTT

J gene: TRBJ1-2
clone size: NA
V gene: TRBV2
D gene: TRBD1
CDR3 protein: CASSWTGTAGYTF
CDR3 DNA: TGTGCCAGCAGCTGGACAGGGACGGCTGGCTACACCTTC

J gene: TRBJ2-5
clone size: NA
V gene: TRBV28
D gene: NA
CDR3 protein: CASSLEARETQYF
CDR3 DNA: TGTGCCAGCAGTTTAGAAGCGAGGGAGACCCAGTACTTC

J gene: TRBJ1-1
clone size: NA
V gene: TRBV11-3
D gene: TRBD1
CDR3 protein: CASSLRPPGQLNTEAFF
CDR3 DNA: TGTGCCAGCAGCTTACGCCCTCCGGGACAGCTGAACACTGAAGCTTTCTTT

J gene: TRBJ2-5
clone size: NA
V gene: TRBV2
D gene: NA
CDR3 protein: CASSGASSAYQETQYF
CDR3 DNA: TGTGCCAGCAGTGGGGCATCTAGCGCCTACCAAGAGACCCAGTACTTC

J gene: TRBJ2-1
clone size: NA
V gene: TRBV28
D gene: NA
CDR3 protein: CASSGGDLASSYNEQFF
CDR3 DNA: TGTGCCAGCAGCGGTGGGGACTTGGCTAGCTCCTACAATGAGCAGTTCTTC

J gene: TRBJ1-4
clone size: NA
V gene: TRBV11-2
D gene: TRBD1
CDR3 protein: CASSSGTGHGEKLFF
CDR3 DNA: TGTGCCAGCAGCTCGGGGACAGGGCACGGTGAAAAACTGTTTTTT

J gene: TRBJ2-5
clone size: NA
V gene: TRBV2
D gene: NA
CDR3 protein: CASSKQGTETQYF
CDR3 DNA: TGTGCCAGCAGTAAACAGGGTACCGAGACCCAGTACTTC

J gene: TRBJ1-1
clone size: NA
V gene: TRBV7-8
D gene: TRBD1
CDR3 protein: CASRDPGQGYLRAFF
CDR3 DNA: TGTGCCAGCAGGGACCCGGGACAGGGGTATTTGAGGGCTTTCTTT

J gene: TRBJ1-1
clone size: few
V gene: TRBV11-3
D gene: TRBD1
CDR3 protein: CASSFTGDTEAFF
CDR3 DNA: TGTGCCAGCAGCTTCACAGGGGACACTGAAGCTTTCTTT

J gene: TRBJ1-6
clone size: NA
V gene: TRBV5-4
D gene: NA
CDR3 protein: CASSFGGTYNSPLHF
CDR3 DNA: TGTGCCAGCAGCTTCGGGGGGACCTATAATTCACCCCTCCACTTT

J gene: TRBJ1-2
clone size: NA
V gene: TRBV7-6
D gene: TRBD1
CDR3 protein: CASSLVSGGYGYTF
CDR3 DNA: TGTGCCAGCAGCTTAGTTTCAGGGGGCTATGGCTACACCTTC

J gene: TRBJ2-3
clone size: few
V gene: TRBV9
D gene: NA
CDR3 protein: CASSPRDFTDTQYF
CDR3 DNA: TGTGCCAGCAGCCCCCGGGACTTTACAGATACGCAGTATTTT

J gene: TRBJ2-7
clone size: once
V gene: TRBV21-1
D gene: NA
CDR3 protein: CASSPDSSYEQYF
CDR3 DNA: TGTGCCAGCAGCCCGGACAGCTCCTACGAGCAGTACTTC

J gene: TRBJ2-3
clone size: NA
V gene: TRBV11-2
D gene: NA
CDR3 protein: CASSLDGGAGTDTQYF
CDR3 DNA: TGTGCCAGCAGCTTAGATGGCGGGGCAGGAACAGATACGCAGTATTTT

J gene: TRBJ2-3
clone size: NA
V gene: TRBV24-1
D gene: NA
CDR3 protein: CATSDFEPTDTQYF
CDR3 DNA: TGTGCCACCAGTGATTTCGAGCCCACAGATACGCAGTATTTT